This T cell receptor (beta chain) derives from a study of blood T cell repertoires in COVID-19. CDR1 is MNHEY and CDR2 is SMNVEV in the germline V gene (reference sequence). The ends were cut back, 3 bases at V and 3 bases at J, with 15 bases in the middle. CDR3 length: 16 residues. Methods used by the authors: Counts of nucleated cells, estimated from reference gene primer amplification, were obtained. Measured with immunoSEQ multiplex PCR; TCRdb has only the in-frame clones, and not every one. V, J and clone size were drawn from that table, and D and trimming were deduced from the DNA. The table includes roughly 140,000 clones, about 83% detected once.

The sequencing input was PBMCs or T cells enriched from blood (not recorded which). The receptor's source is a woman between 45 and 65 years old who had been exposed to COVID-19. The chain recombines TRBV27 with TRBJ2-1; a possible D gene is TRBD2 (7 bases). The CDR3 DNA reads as TGTGCCAGCAGTTTTATGGGGGCGGGAGTCTACAATGAGCAGTTCTTC. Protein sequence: CASSFMGAGVYNEQFF.